A single sample gave rise to the 21 T cell receptor beta chains below, sequenced in a study of STAT5B mutations in CD4+ large granular lymphocyte leukemia. The assay was immunoSEQ multiplex PCR, and TCRdb's table has in-frame clones only and misses some. The top ten hold around 4% of the sample, which has 20,000 to 25,000 clones, roughly 76% seen once. Sequences were obtained from CD4+ T cells from blood buffy coats. Receptor source: a human donor in good health.

The chain recombines TRBV7-8 with TRBJ2-1; TRBD2 agrees at 16 bases. With 5 bases clipped from V and 6 bases from J, the junction kept 10 bases outside the gene matches. The CDR3 runs to 18 residues. Germline V gene sequence: CDR1 SGHVS, CDR2 FQNEAQ. CDR3 sequence reads: CASSLNSGTSGRGNEQFF. CDR3 nucleotide sequence: TGTGCCAGCAGCCTAAACTCCGGGACTAGCGGGAGGGGCAATGAGCAGTTCTTC.

The CDR3 bases are TGTGCCAGCAGCCAAGAGTACAACAGGGGGCTCTCTGGGGCCAACGTCCTGACTTTC. Its protein is CASSQEYNRGLSGANVLTF. The rearrangement joins TRBV4-2 to TRBJ2-6; TRBD1 matches 9 bases. The CDR3 loop spans 19 amino acids. CDR1 LGHNA and CDR2 YNFKEQ come from the germline V gene. The trim removed 0 bases at V and 0 bases at J, leaving 6 bases unmatched.

On this clone itself: The junction departs from germline at one end; a sequencing error may be responsible. The chain employs TRBV7-7 and TRBJ2-3; the D gene is possibly TRBD1 (6 bases). The length of the CDR3 is 14 residues. Germline V gene lookup returns CDR1 SSHAT and CDR2 FNYEAQ (reference sequence). CDR3 nucleotide sequence: TGTGCTAGCAGTGTGGACAGTCACACAGATACGCAGTATTTT. Protein: CASSVDSHTDTQYF. Full variable domain (missing parts from reference TRBV7-7 and TRBJ2-3): GAGVSQSPRYKVTKRGQDVTLRCDPISSHATLYWYQQALGQGPEFLTYFNYEAQPDKSGLPSDRFSAERPEGSISTLTIQRTEQRDSAMYRCASSVDSHTDTQYFGPGTRLTVL.

The gene calls are TRBV11-3 and TRBJ2-7; 7 nucleotides match TRBD2. CDR3 size: 14 residues. The germline V gene has CDR1 SGHNT and CDR2 YENEEA. With V trimmed by 1 base and J by 3 bases, 3 bases remained unmatched. CDR3 sequence: CASSLAGGSYEQYF. The CDR3 coding sequence is TGTGCCAGCAGCTTAGCGGGAGGAAGCTACGAGCAGTACTTC.

This sequence joins TRBV5-4 and TRBJ1-2, with 9 bases matching TRBD1. Trimming took 6 bases from V and 3 from J; bases not matched to a gene: 9. Looked up from germline, CDR1 is SGHNT and CDR2 is YYREEE (reference sequence). The CDR3 spans 15 residues. CDR3 residues: CASTHYRTGDYGYTF. CDR3 coding DNA: TGTGCCAGCACCCATTATAGGACAGGGGACTATGGCTACACCTTC.

This clone appeared a few times. The chain joins TRBV6-1 to TRBJ1-1, with D possibly TRBD1 on 5 matching bases. There are 14 residues in the CDR3. Germline CDR1 MNHNS, CDR2 SASEGT. Trimming pared 11 bases from V and 8 bases from J, leaving 24 bases between. The CDR3 region is CASGVVSSCGEAFF. As DNA, the CDR3 is TGTGCCTCGGGGGTAGTTTCGTCCTGTGGGGAAGCTTTCTTT.

This clone is termed medium-sized (0.01 to 0.1%). V is TRBV18 and J is TRBJ2-7; maybe TRBD1 (5 bases). Germline V gene sequence: CDR1 KGHSH, CDR2 LQKENI. V dropped 6 bases and J dropped 5 bases, with 11 bases sitting between them. This CDR3 comprises 12 residues. The CDR3 region has the DNA TGTGCCAGCTCGGCAGGGTCAGACGAGCAGTACTTC. Protein sequence: CASSAGSDEQYF.

The chain has TRBV27 and TRBJ1-1; weak D call: TRBD1 (5 bases). Between the trimmed V and J ends, which lost 3 bases and 4 bases, there was a span of 12 bases. The CDR3 totals 14 residues. Germline CDR1 reads MNHEY; CDR2 reads SMNVEV (reference sequence). CDR3 in DNA: TGTGCCAGCAGTTTTGCGGGACGTGTCACTGAAGCTTTCTTT. It codes for CASSFAGRVTEAFF.

Remarks on this clone: One end of the junction varies from germline; a read error may be responsible. Written as DNA, the CDR3 is TGTGCCAGCAGCTTGGACAGGATGAACGCTGAAGCTTTCTTT. Protein sequence: CASSLDRMNAEAFF. The chain couples TRBV5-6 to TRBJ1-1, with a tentative D call TRBD1 (5 bases). Per germline, CDR1 SGHDT and CDR2 YYEEEE. The CDR3 covers 14 residues.

The J gene is TRBJ2-7, the V gene TRBV2, with unresolved D. Germline CDR1 SNHLY, CDR2 FYNNEI. The V end was cut by 2 bases, the J end by 5 bases, with 4 bases between. The CDR3 sequence is 11 residues long. The DNA of the CDR3 is TGTGCCAGCAGTGAAATCCACGAGCAGTACTTC. This codes for CASSEIHEQYF.

This rearrangement joins TRBV27 to TRBJ2-7; 7 nucleotides agree with TRBD1. V dropped 0 bases and J dropped 3; count of bases not matched to a gene: 11. CDR1 is MNHEY and CDR2 is SMNVEV in the germline V gene (reference sequence). The CDR3 loop spans 17 amino acids. The CDR3 reads CASSLSVSRTGGYEQYF. Here the CDR3 DNA reads TGTGCCAGCAGTTTATCGGTTTCTCGGACAGGAGGCTACGAGCAGTACTTC.

The genes are TRBV28 and TRBJ2-7; perhaps TRBD1 as D (6 bases). Germline-derived CDR1 and CDR2 are MDHEN and SYDVKM. The CDR3 spans 14 residues. The V gene lost 6 bases and the J gene lost 4 bases, with 16 bases spanning the gap. CDR3 bases: TGTGCCAGCAGCCAGGGGTGGGAGCGGTACGAGCAGTACTTC. Its translation: CASSQGWERYEQYF.

V is TRBV6-5 and J is TRBJ2-5, with 12 bases identical to TRBD2. The CDR3 is made up of 16 amino acids. V dropped 2 bases and J dropped 6; count of bases not matched to a gene: 7. Germline V CDR1 and CDR2: MNHEY, SVGAGI. In DNA form, the CDR3 reads TGTGCCAGCAGTTACGTTGCTAGCGGGAGGGTCAAGACCCAGTACTTC. As protein: CASSYVASGRVKTQYF.

This chain links TRBV21-1 with TRBJ2-7; the D call in the table, TRBD1, was not verified against the DNA. TRBV21-1 is annotated as a pseudogene. This CDR3 is built from 15 residues. The CDR3 loop is CASLRGTARSYEQYF. The CDR3 DNA follows: TGTGCCAGCTTAAGAGGGACAGCGAGGTCCTACGAGCAGTACTTC.

The chain carries TRBV5-6 and TRBJ1-5; D unclear. Trimming took off 4 bases at V and 0 bases at J, with 8 bases between the two ends. Germline V gives CDR1 SGHDT, CDR2 YYEEEE. The CDR3 loop spans 14 amino acids. CDR3 DNA sequence: TGTGCCAGCAGCCGGACTTATAGCAATCAGCCCCAGCATTTT. Translating it yields CASSRTYSNQPQHF.

The chain recombines TRBV19 with TRBJ2-3; weak D call: TRBD2 (5 bases). V was cut by 4 bases and J by 5 bases, with 10 bases left in between. Germline CDR1 reads LNHDA; CDR2 reads SQIVND (reference sequence). CDR3 size: 13 residues. The CDR3 here is CASSSLGRDTQYF. In DNA, the CDR3 is TGTGCCAGTAGTAGTCTAGGGAGAGATACGCAGTATTTT.

The chain carries TRBV15 and TRBJ2-2, with a weak D call TRBD1 (5 bases). Germline values: CDR1 LNHNV, CDR2 YYDKDF (reference sequence). This CDR3 has 16 residues. V lost 2 bases to trimming and J lost 9 bases, with 19 bases between them. The DNA of the CDR3 is TGTGCCACCAGCAGAATTTTGGCTCAGGGAAACCGGGAGCTGTTTTTT. As protein: CATSRILAQGNRELFF.

V is TRBV19 and J is TRBJ2-1; TRBD2 matches at 9 bases. CDR1 is LNHDA, CDR2 SQIVND, per germline (reference sequence). The CDR3 consists of 14 residues. V shed 5 bases and J 5 bases; nucleotides not matched to a gene: 4. CDR3 nucleotide sequence: TGTGCCAGTAGTTCCCTAGCGGGAAACAATGAGCAGTTCTTC. Protein: CASSSLAGNNEQFF.

A single count supports this clone. CDR3 nucleotide sequence: TGCGCCAGCAGTCGGCCCGGGACCGCTCTAGGCACAGATACGCAGTATTTT. This gives the protein CASSRPGTALGTDTQYF. The chain is built from TRBV23-1 and TRBJ2-3; D is perhaps TRBD1 or TRBD2 (5 bases each). TRBV23-1 is an open reading frame whose function is uncertain. The CDR3 is made up of 17 amino acids. Trimming removed 4 bases at V and 1 base at J, with 18 bases between.

The chain carries TRBV25-1 and TRBJ2-1; 10 positions match TRBD1. The V gene end was trimmed by 6 bases and the J gene end by 4 bases; junction bases not matched to a gene: 6. The CDR3 is 15 amino acids. Germline-derived CDR1 and CDR2 are MGHDK and SYGVNS. The CDR3 DNA follows: TGTGCCAGCAGAAGGCCGGGACAGGGGTACAATGAGCAGTTCTTC. Translating gives CASRRPGQGYNEQFF.

The chain employs TRBV19 and TRBJ2-2; either TRBD1 or TRBD2 may fit D (5 bases each). Germline V gene lookup returns CDR1 LNHDA and CDR2 SQIVND (reference sequence). The CDR3 extends over 18 amino acids. With 3 bases removed from V and 5 bases from J, the gap between germline ends came to 22 bases. The CDR3: CASSIWAAAGSGTGELFF. In nucleotides, the CDR3 is TGTGCCAGTAGTATTTGGGCCGCAGCAGGGTCGGGAACCGGGGAGCTGTTTTTT.